The 27 T cell receptor beta chains reported below all come from one sample, sequenced in a study of cytomegalovirus exposure and HLA in healthy donors. Use of 60 Vbeta and 13 Jbeta primers characterized the PCR. Using immunoSEQ multiplex PCR, the repertoire was profiled, and TCRdb retains in-frame clones only, with some absent. The sample has about 220,000 clones, over 65% seen once; the top ten hold 0.63%. Material for sequencing was PBMCs. These receptors all come from a man younger than 35 in good health and CMV-seronegative.

V and J are TRBV5-5 and TRBJ2-7; D is possibly TRBD1 (5 bases). This CDR3 has 12 residues. Germline V gives CDR1 SGHKS, CDR2 YYEKEE (reference sequence). V lost 4 bases and J lost 3, with 8 bases in between. The CDR3 region is CASSITGYEQYF. The CDR3 DNA is TGTGCCAGCAGCATCACAGGCTACGAGCAGTACTTC.

The chain recombines TRBV5-6 with TRBJ1-2, with 12 bases matching TRBD1. The V gene's germline CDR1 is SGHDT and CDR2 YYEEEE. The CDR3 extends over 14 amino acids. J lost 8 bases, V lost 3 bases, and 5 bases had no gene match. The CDR3 DNA is TGTGCCAGCAGCTGGGAAGGGACAGGGGGCGGCTACACCTTC. Translation gives CASSWEGTGGGYTF.

This clone was found once. This sequence joins TRBV7-9 and TRBJ1-1, with a possible D match to TRBD1 (6 bases). Germline V lookup: CDR1 SEHNR, CDR2 FQNEAQ (reference sequence). The CDR3 extends over 12 amino acids. V shed 6 bases and J shed 4 bases, with 9 bases lying between them. DNA for the CDR3: TGTGCCAGCAGTCCACAGGGCACTGAAGCTTTCTTT. Amino acids: CASSPQGTEAFF.

The gene calls are TRBV27 and TRBJ2-7; 11 bases fit TRBD2. The CDR3 is made up of 14 amino acids. V gave up 5 bases and J gave up 3 bases; unmatched junction bases: 3. Germline V lookup: CDR1 MNHEY, CDR2 SMNVEV (reference sequence). CDR3 amino acids: CASSPGTSGYEQYF. In DNA form, the CDR3 reads TGTGCCAGCAGTCCTGGGACTAGCGGCTACGAGCAGTACTTC.

In this sample, this clone turned up a few times. V is TRBV30 and J is TRBJ1-6; D is uncertain. The CDR3 loop spans 15 amino acids. CDR1 is GTSNPN and CDR2 is SVGIG in the germline V gene (reference sequence). V lost 0 bases to trimming and J lost 3 bases, with 9 bases between them. CDR3 bases: TGTGCCTGGAGTGTCCGGGAGCACTATAATTCACCCCTCCACTTT. This codes for CAWSVREHYNSPLHF.

CDR3 residues: CARGPAGDSEQYF. CDR3 nucleotide sequence: TGTGCCAGAGGCCCAGCGGGAGACTCCGAGCAGTACTTC. The genes are TRBV2 and TRBJ2-7; 8 nucleotides agree with TRBD2. This CDR3 is 13 amino acids long. V shed 9 bases, J shed 6 bases, and the junction held 10 bases outside the gene matches. From germline, CDR1 is SNHLY and CDR2 FYNNEI.

As regards this clone: The same CDR3 can be traced to other DNA sequences in this sample. The chain has TRBV28 and TRBJ2-5; D is unclear. Trimming pared 3 bases from V and 2 bases from J, leaving 4 bases between. This CDR3 is built from 12 residues. Germline values: CDR1 MDHEN, CDR2 SYDVKM. This chain's CDR3 is CASSLRQETQYF. CDR3 in DNA: TGTGCCAGCAGTTTGCGGCAAGAGACCCAGTACTTC.

This clone appeared a single time. The gene calls are TRBV18 and TRBJ2-7; D unclear. The ends were cut back, 0 bases at V and 3 bases at J, with 9 bases in the middle. The germline CDR1 and CDR2 sequences are KGHSH and LQKENI. The CDR3 sequence is 14 residues long. This CDR3 reads CASSPPFARYEQYF. The CDR3 bases are TGTGCCAGCTCACCACCTTTCGCGCGCTACGAGCAGTACTTC.

This chain joins TRBV7-9 and TRBJ2-7, with D perhaps TRBD1 (5 bases). The CDR3 is 13 amino acids. Germline CDR1 SEHNR, CDR2 FQNEAQ (reference sequence). V lost 6 bases, J lost 2 bases, and 11 bases lay in between. CDR3 DNA sequence: TGTGCCAGCAGACACGACAGTCCCTACGAGCAGTACTTC. Translation: CASRHDSPYEQYF.

This clone was observed once. This sequence joins TRBV7-8 and TRBJ1-4; D call uncertain. CDR3 size: 15 residues. Per germline, CDR1 SGHVS and CDR2 FQNEAQ. Trimming left V 1 base short and J 0 bases short, with 6 bases between. The DNA of the CDR3 is TGTGCCAGCAGCTTAGGAAGAGCAACTAATGAAAAACTGTTTTTT. This gives the protein CASSLGRATNEKLFF.

The chain has TRBV19 and TRBJ2-7; D perhaps matches TRBD2 (6 bases). Germline-derived CDR1 and CDR2 are LNHDA and SQIVND (reference sequence). The germline V and J ends were trimmed by 6 bases and 2 bases, with 11 bases remaining between them. The CDR3 length is 13 residues. The chain's CDR3 is CASSWGVTYEQYF. CDR3 nucleotides: TGTGCCAGTAGCTGGGGGGTAACCTACGAGCAGTACTTC.

This chain connects TRBV5-6 to TRBJ2-5, with TRBD1 matching over 7 bases. Matching the DNA end better, TRBJ2-7 makes the J call doubtful. The CDR3 sequence is 15 residues long. Germline CDR1 SGHDT, CDR2 YYEEEE. The DNA of the CDR3 is TGTGCCAGCAGCTTGGGGGGACAGAACTCCTACGAGCAGTACTTC. Amino acid sequence: CASSLGGQNSYEQYF.

The gene calls are TRBV19 and TRBJ2-7, with 7 bases matching TRBD2. Trimming removed 1 base from V and 2 bases from J; junction bases left unmatched: 5. The CDR3 sequence is 15 residues long. Germline V lookup: CDR1 LNHDA, CDR2 SQIVND (reference sequence). CDR3 DNA sequence: TGTGCCAGTAGTATAGTGCCTAGCGGCCCCTACGAGCAGTACTTC. Amino acid sequence: CASSIVPSGPYEQYF.

This rearrangement joins TRBV2 to TRBJ2-7; 8 bases line up with TRBD1. V was pared by 8 bases and J by 3 bases, with 6 bases of the junction left unmatched. Germline CDR1 reads SNHLY; CDR2 reads FYNNEI. This CDR3 is 13 amino acids long. Written as DNA, the CDR3 is TGTGCCAGCGACCCGGGACAGGACTACGAGCAGTACTTC. Protein sequence: CASDPGQDYEQYF. The entire variable domain, with the rest obtained from reference TRBV2 and TRBJ2-7, is as follows: EPEVTQTPSHQVTQMGQEVILRCVPISNHLYFYWYRQILGQKVEFLVSFYNNEISEKSEIFDDQFSVERPDGSNFTLKIRSTKLEDSAMYFCASDPGQDYEQYFGPGTRLTVT.

The chain employs TRBV5-4 and TRBJ2-2; 9 positions agree with TRBD1. Per germline, CDR1 SGHNT and CDR2 YYREEE (reference sequence). J gave up 4 bases and V 3 bases, and 4 bases lay outside the gene matches. The length of the CDR3 is 15 residues. The DNA of the CDR3 is TGTGCCAGCAGCTCACAGGGGGCTCGCACCGGGGAGCTGTTTTTT. The encoded protein is CASSSQGARTGELFF.

This chain connects TRBV30 to TRBJ1-2; possible D gene TRBD1, 5 bases. Germline V gene lookup returns CDR1 GTSNPN and CDR2 SVGIG (reference sequence). Trimming removed 6 bases from V and 5 bases from J, with 13 bases in between. The CDR3 is made up of 12 amino acids. This chain's CDR3 is CACRDSNYGYTF. The CDR3 nucleotides are TGTGCCTGTCGGGACTCCAATTATGGCTACACCTTC. Based on the CDR3 plus reference TRBV30 and TRBJ1-2, the full variable domain is SQTIHQWPATLVQPVGSPLSLECTVEGTSNPNLYWYRQAAGRGLQLLFYSVGIGQISSEVPQNLSASRPQDRQFILSSKKLLLSDSGFYLCACRDSNYGYTFGSGTRLTVV.

Regarding this clone: The junction and the germline gene differ at one end; a read error may be behind it. The chain joins TRBV7-7 to TRBJ2-5; possibly TRBD1 for D (8 bases). The length of the CDR3 is 16 residues. Per germline, CDR1 SSHAT and CDR2 FNYEAQ (reference sequence). CDR3 bases: TGTGCTAGCAGTCAAAGCGGGACAGGATTCGGAGAGACCCAGTACTTC. It specifies CASSQSGTGFGETQYF.

The chain employs TRBV7-9 and TRBJ1-4; possibly TRBD1 for D (6 bases). V was trimmed by 4 bases and J by 8 bases, leaving 17 bases between them. CDR1 is SEHNR and CDR2 is FQNEAQ in the germline V gene (reference sequence). CDR3 size: 15 residues. This CDR3 reads CASSYSGGGSEKLFF. The CDR3 bases are TGTGCCAGCAGCTATTCGGGAGGGGGAAGCGAAAAACTGTTTTTT.

The V call is TRBV4-2, the J call TRBJ2-1; 12 bases are shared with TRBD2. CDR1 and CDR2 (germline): LGHNA, YNFKEQ. J lost 5 bases, V lost 5 bases, and 10 bases had no gene match. CDR3 size: 17 residues. The chain's CDR3 is CASSGPGLAGTNNEQFF. The CDR3, as DNA: TGTGCCAGCAGCGGGCCCGGACTAGCGGGAACCAACAATGAGCAGTTCTTC.

V is TRBV11-2 and J is TRBJ1-1, with D hard to call. V was trimmed by 5 bases and J by 4 bases, leaving 14 bases between them. This CDR3 region has 14 residues. CDR1 is SGHAT and CDR2 is FQNNGV in the germline V gene. The CDR3 region has the DNA TGTGCCAGCAGCGATGACATAAACCCCACTGAAGCTTTCTTT. Protein: CASSDDINPTEAFF.

The chain joins TRBV7-9 to TRBJ1-5; 8 positions match TRBD1. V lost 4 bases and J lost 5; bases outside the gene matches: 4. The CDR3 length is 14 residues. Germline CDR1 and CDR2: SEHNR and FQNEAQ (reference sequence). CDR3 nucleotide sequence: TGTGCCAGCAGCTCCGGACAGGGCCATCAGCCCCAGCATTTT. Translation: CASSSGQGHQPQHF.

The rearrangement links TRBV5-1 to TRBJ2-7, with 7 nucleotides matching TRBD2. With 3 bases clipped from V and 12 bases from J, the junction kept 9 bases outside the gene matches. This CDR3 has 12 residues. Germline V lookup: CDR1 SGHRS, CDR2 YFSETQ. CDR3 DNA sequence: TGCGCCAGCAGCTCGGACGGGGGGTGGGGGTACTTC. Amino acid sequence: CASSSDGGWGYF.

This clone was detected a few times. V is TRBV10-1 and J is TRBJ2-7; 9 nucleotides align to TRBD1. The CDR3 is 13 residues long. V was pared by 6 bases and J by 3 bases, with 3 bases of the junction left unmatched. CDR1 is WNHNN and CDR2 is SYGVQD in the germline V gene (reference sequence). The CDR3 region is CASSRDRDYEQYF. CDR3 coding DNA: TGCGCCAGCAGCCGGGACAGGGACTACGAGCAGTACTTC.

The V and J genes are TRBV2 and TRBJ2-7; D uncertain. Trimming cost V 7 bases and J 1 base, with 5 bases left between them. The germline V gene has CDR1 SNHLY and CDR2 FYNNEI. This CDR3 has 11 residues. The CDR3 protein is CASIKSYEQYF. The CDR3 region has the DNA TGTGCCAGCATTAAATCCTACGAGCAGTACTTC.

This chain joins TRBV28 and TRBJ2-1; 8 bases are shared with TRBD2. CDR1 MDHEN and CDR2 SYDVKM come from the germline V gene. CDR3 length equals 12 residues. J was trimmed by 15 bases and V by 3 bases; bases with no gene match: 7. The CDR3 spells CASSLPGLGVFF. DNA of the CDR3: TGTGCCAGCAGTTTGCCGGGACTAGGTGTGTTCTTC.

This clone was picked up one time. The genes are TRBV6-5 and TRBJ2-7, with 10 bases identical to TRBD2. Germline V gene lookup returns CDR1 MNHEY and CDR2 SVGAGI. J gave up 1 base and V 0 bases, and 3 bases lay outside the gene matches. This CDR3 spans 16 amino acids. The CDR3 loop is CASSYSASGSSYEQYF. CDR3 nucleotide sequence: TGTGCCAGCAGTTACTCGGCTAGCGGGAGTTCCTACGAGCAGTACTTC.

This chain links TRBV4-1 with TRBJ2-4; D not resolved. V dropped 1 base and J dropped 1 base, with 5 bases sitting between them. Germline values: CDR1 MGHRA, CDR2 YSYEKL. The CDR3 runs to 14 residues. This chain's CDR3 is CASSQGGAKNIQYF. The CDR3 nucleotides read TGCGCCAGCAGCCAAGGAGGTGCCAAAAACATTCAGTACTTC.